Listed here are 11 T cell receptor beta chains from one sample, sequenced in a study of blood T cell repertoires in COVID-19. Sequenced by immunoSEQ multiplex PCR; TCRdb stores in-frame clones only, minus some. The table lists approximately 220,000 clones, around 81% of them singletons, with about 2.9% in the top ten. Sequences were obtained from peripheral blood. The receptor source for this set is a woman in her twenties or thirties who had recovered from COVID-19.

The V gene is TRBV30, the J gene TRBJ2-7; D is perhaps TRBD2 (5 bases). This CDR3 is built from 14 residues. The germline V gene encodes CDR1 GTSNPN and CDR2 SVGIG (reference sequence). V was cut by 2 bases and J by 0 bases, with 11 bases left in between. The CDR3 region has the DNA TGTGCCTGGAGTATCGGCGCGGGCTCCTACGAGCAGTACTTC. The encoded protein is CAWSIGAGSYEQYF.

This clone was seen a single time. This chain's CDR3 is CASSPQGDTQYF. The CDR3, as DNA: TGTGCCAGCAGTCCCCAGGGAGATACGCAGTATTTT. V and J are TRBV28 and TRBJ2-3; tentatively, D is TRBD1 (5 bases). Between the trimmed V and J ends, which lost 5 bases and 5 bases, there was a span of 8 bases. Germline V gene sequence: CDR1 MDHEN, CDR2 SYDVKM. The CDR3 has 12 amino acids.

V and J are TRBV28 and TRBJ2-5, with D unclear. CDR3 size: 13 residues. Trimming stripped 5 bases from V and 5 bases from J, with 12 bases between. The germline V gene has CDR1 MDHEN and CDR2 SYDVKM. In nucleotides, the CDR3 is TGTGCCAGCAGTCCCATGACTGGGGAGACCCAGTACTTC. Translated, it gives CASSPMTGETQYF.

This chain connects TRBV5-1 to TRBJ2-1, with 7 bases that match TRBD2. CDR1 is SGHRS and CDR2 is YFSETQ in the germline V gene. The length of the CDR3 is 14 residues. The junction had 0 bases not matched to a gene; V was cut back by 0 bases and J by 3 bases. CDR3 sequence reads: CASSLERDYNEQFF. CDR3 nucleotides: TGCGCCAGCAGCTTGGAGCGGGACTACAATGAGCAGTTCTTC.

This sequence joins TRBV27 and TRBJ2-7, with 9 positions matching TRBD1. The length of the CDR3 is 14 residues. Trimming removed 2 bases from V and 4 bases from J; junction bases left unmatched: 3. CDR1 and CDR2 from the germline V gene are MNHEY and SMNVEV (reference sequence). CDR3 in amino acids: CASSLLGQGYEQYF. The CDR3 coding sequence is TGTGCCAGCAGTTTACTGGGACAGGGTTACGAGCAGTACTTC.

The rearrangement links TRBV9 to TRBJ2-1, with 7 positions matching TRBD2. Per germline, CDR1 SGDLS and CDR2 YYNGEE. The V gene end was trimmed by 4 bases and the J gene end by 6 bases; junction bases not matched to a gene: 13. The CDR3 spans 16 residues. The chain's CDR3 is CASSPFAGRAGNEQFF. CDR3 nucleotides: TGTGCCAGCAGCCCCTTTGCGGGGAGGGCGGGCAATGAGCAGTTCTTC. Full variable domain (remainder filled in from reference TRBV9 and TRBJ2-1): DSGVTQTPKHLITATGQRVTLRCSPRSGDLSVYWYQQSLDQGLQFLIQYYNGEERAKGNILERFSAQQFPDLHSELNLSSLELGDSALYFCASSPFAGRAGNEQFFGPGTRLTVL.

V gene TRBV7-2 combines with J gene TRBJ2-7; 8 bases line up with TRBD1. J lost 0 bases, V lost 2 bases, and 0 bases had no gene match. The germline V gene has CDR1 SGHTA and CDR2 FQGNSA. CDR3 length: 14 residues. CDR3 in DNA: TGTGCCAGCAGCTTAACAGGGGGCTCCTACGAGCAGTACTTC. This encodes CASSLTGGSYEQYF.

The chain joins TRBV7-3 to TRBJ2-3, with 11 bases that match TRBD2. V was pared by 5 bases and J by 4 bases, with 8 bases of the junction left unmatched. This CDR3 comprises 16 residues. Germline V gives CDR1 SGHTA, CDR2 FQGTGA. CDR3 sequence: CASSLTSGSWPDTQYF. Written as DNA, the CDR3 is TGTGCCAGCAGCCTCACTAGCGGGAGTTGGCCAGATACGCAGTATTTT.

This clone was found once. This chain connects TRBV3-1 (or the pseudogene TRBV3-2) to TRBJ2-7, with TRBD2 matching 14 bases. J lost 4 bases, V lost 4 bases, and 3 bases had no gene match. The germline gives CDR1 LGHDT, CDR2 YNNKEL (reference sequence). The CDR3 spans 15 residues. The CDR3 DNA follows: TGTGCCAGCAGCCGACTAGCGGGAGGGGAATACGAGCAGTACTTC. Residues: CASSRLAGGEYEQYF.

The genes are TRBV5-4 and TRBJ2-3, with TRBD1 matching over 9 bases. This CDR3 contains 15 residues. Germline CDR1 and CDR2: SGHNT and YYREEE (reference sequence). V shed 4 bases and J 1 base; nucleotides not matched to a gene: 4. CDR3 sequence reads: CASSIQGAGTDTQYF. The CDR3 DNA follows: TGTGCCAGCAGCATACAGGGGGCTGGCACAGATACGCAGTATTTT. The variable domain in full, completed from reference TRBV5-4 and TRBJ2-3, reads ETGVTQSPTHLIKTRGQQVTLRCSSQSGHNTVSWYQQALGQGPQFIFQYYREEENGRGNFPPRFSGLQFPNYSSELNVNALELDDSALYLCASSIQGAGTDTQYFGPGTRLTVL.

The CDR3 nucleotides are TGTGCCAGCAGCTTGTGGACAGGTATGAACACTGAAGCTTTCTTT. It specifies CASSLWTGMNTEAFF. The chain employs TRBV7-9 and TRBJ1-1, with 7 bases fitting TRBD1. V lost 3 bases, J lost 0 bases, and 4 bases stayed unmatched. CDR3 length: 15 amino acids. The germline gives CDR1 SEHNR, CDR2 FQNEAQ (reference sequence).